Listed below are T cell receptor beta chains from one sample, sequenced in a study of blood T cell repertoires in COVID-19. Assay used: immunoSEQ multiplex PCR; TCRdb lists only in-frame clones, some missing. Of nearly 110,000 clones in the sample, about 87% were seen once. The sample comprised peripheral blood. These receptor sequences come from a man aged 45-65 years with active or convalescent COVID-19. CDR3s include the opening cysteine and the closing phenylalanine or tryptophan. A D gene is named only where the DNA matches it firmly. Where a row states a size, it is once, few, many or the class of an expanded clone; other rows omit it.

>TRBV30|TRBD1|TRBJ1-2|once
CAWSRTRQGNGYTF
TGTGCCTGGAGTAGGACGCGACAGGGAAATGGCTACACCTTC
>TRBV6-4|TRBD2|TRBJ2-1|NA
CASSEGLAGDNEQFF
TGTGCCAGCAGTGAGGGCCTAGCGGGGGACAATGAGCAGTTCTTC
>TRBV6-4|NA|TRBJ2-1|NA
CASSGGGGHSYNEQFF
TGTGCCAGCAGTGGAGGGGGGGGCCACTCCTACAATGAGCAGTTCTTC
>TRBV19|NA|TRBJ2-4|NA
CASSPGVGGIIQYF
TGTGCCAGTAGTCCCGGAGTAGGGGGTATCATTCAGTACTTC
>TRBV9|TRBD1|TRBJ1-3|NA
CASSVSGDSTSGNTIYF
TGTGCCAGCAGCGTATCCGGGGACAGTACCTCTGGAAACACCATATATTTT
>TRBV28|TRBD2|TRBJ2-7|NA
CASSLLLAGVGEQYF
TGTGCCAGCAGTTTACTGCTAGCGGGAGTGGGAGAGCAGTACTTC
>TRBV7-9|NA|TRBJ2-5|NA
CASQLAQQGGWETQYF
TGTGCCAGCCAGCTGGCCCAACAGGGTGGTTGGGAGACCCAGTACTTC
>TRBV2|TRBD1|TRBJ1-2|NA
CASRSTQGAWAGYTF
TGTGCCAGCAGGAGCACACAGGGGGCATGGGCTGGCTACACCTTC
>TRBV28|NA|TRBJ1-2|NA
CASSLLFLLGGESYGYTF
TGTGCCAGCAGTTTATTATTTTTATTGGGGGGGGAGAGCTATGGCTACACCTTC
>TRBV4-2|NA|TRBJ1-4|NA
CASSKQGRATNEKLFF
TGTGCCAGCAGTAAACAGGGAAGAGCGACTAATGAAAAACTGTTTTTT
>TRBV7-2|NA|TRBJ2-2|NA
CASSFAGARTGELFF
TGTGCCAGCAGCTTTGCGGGGGCGCGAACCGGGGAGCTGTTTTTT
>TRBV10-3|NA|TRBJ1-3|few
CAIRRDASGNTIYF
TGTGCCATCCGGCGGGACGCCTCTGGAAACACCATATATTTT
>TRBV19|TRBD1|TRBJ1-6|NA
CASSETGRDNSPLHF
TGTGCCAGTAGTGAGACAGGGAGAGATAATTCACCCCTCCACTTT
>TRBV3-1/TRBV3-2|NA|TRBJ1-4|NA
CASSQDLTQGTATNEKLFF
TGTGCCAGCAGCCAAGACTTAACGCAGGGTACTGCAACTAATGAAAAACTGTTTTTT
>TRBV27|NA|TRBJ2-3|NA
CASSQGAAADTQYF
TGTGCCAGCAGTCAGGGCGCGGCCGCAGATACGCAGTATTTT
>TRBV6-6|NA|TRBJ2-7|NA
CASSPRSTGNHYEQYF
TGTGCCAGCAGTCCCCGCTCTACAGGTAATCACTACGAGCAGTACTTC
>TRBV18|TRBD1|TRBJ2-7|NA
CASSPPGQGAHEQYF
TGTGCCAGCTCACCTCCGGGACAGGGGGCCCACGAGCAGTACTTC
>TRBV28|NA|TRBJ2-5|NA
CASSFAQWGRQETQYF
TGTGCCAGCAGTTTCGCCCAGTGGGGGCGTCAAGAGACCCAGTACTTC
>TRBV7-6|NA|TRBJ1-1|NA
CASSLMAGMNTEAFF
TGTGCCAGCAGCTTGATGGCAGGTATGAACACTGAAGCTTTCTTT
>TRBV6-5|NA|TRBJ1-6|NA
CASSYSSQGSSPLHF
TGTGCCAGCAGTTACTCGAGTCAGGGAAGTTCACCCCTCCACTTT
>TRBV11-2|NA|TRBJ1-1|NA
CASSSQVAENTEAFF
TGTGCCAGCAGCTCCCAGGTAGCGGAGAACACTGAAGCTTTCTTT
>TRBV6-2/TRBV6-3|TRBD1|TRBJ2-5|NA
CASSVGQPYQETQYF
TGTGCCAGCAGTGTGGGACAGCCGTACCAAGAGACCCAGTACTTC
>TRBV28|NA|TRBJ2-7|NA
CASSLSPNLYEQYF
TGTGCCAGCAGCCTATCCCCGAATCTTTACGAGCAGTACTTC
>TRBV19|NA|TRBJ2-1|NA
CASARGEISYNEQFF
TGTGCCAGTGCCAGGGGGGAGATATCCTACAATGAGCAGTTCTTC
>TRBV28|NA|TRBJ1-1|NA
CASSLRWRDTEAFF
TGTGCCAGCAGTTTAAGGTGGAGGGACACTGAAGCTTTCTTT
>TRBV27|NA|TRBJ1-1|NA
CASSLMRVNTEAFF
TGTGCCAGCAGTTTAATGCGGGTGAACACTGAAGCTTTCTTT
>TRBV28|NA|TRBJ2-3|NA
CASSLYPGSNTQYF
TGTGCCAGCAGTTTATACCCTGGGAGCAATACGCAGTATTTT
>TRBV18|NA|TRBJ1-5|few
CASSLTGSNQPQHF
TGTGCCAGCTCACTTACAGGGTCCAATCAGCCCCAGCATTTT
>TRBV30|NA|TRBJ2-1|NA
CAWRRGSNNEQFF
TGTGCCTGGAGACGAGGGTCCAACAATGAGCAGTTCTTC
>TRBV28|NA|TRBJ2-7|NA
CASSLASEQYF
TGTGCCAGCAGTTTAGCGTCCGAGCAGTACTTC
>TRBV9|TRBD2|TRBJ2-1|NA
CASSGGLAEYNEQFF
TGTGCCAGCAGCGGAGGACTAGCGGAGTACAATGAGCAGTTCTTC
>TRBV29-1|NA|TRBJ2-1|NA
CSVEEGGSYNEQFF
TGCAGCGTTGAAGAAGGCGGGTCCTACAATGAGCAGTTCTTC
>TRBV24-1|TRBD1|TRBJ1-5|NA
CATMDRGGQPQHF
TGTGCCACTATGGACAGGGGAGGACAGCCCCAGCATTTT
>TRBV28|NA|TRBJ1-2|NA
CASSPGWSNGYTF
TGTGCCAGCAGCCCCGGTTGGTCGAATGGCTACACCTTC
>TRBV6-6|NA|TRBJ1-5|NA
CASSYGTRRPQHF
TGTGCCAGCAGTTATGGGACTCGCCGGCCCCAGCATTTT
>TRBV19|NA|TRBJ2-3|NA
CASSIGGSVTTSTDTQYF
TGTGCCAGTAGTATAGGCGGGTCGGTCACGACTAGCACAGATACGCAGTATTTT
>TRBV28|NA|TRBJ1-5|NA
CASSYGYHQPQHF
TGTGCCAGCAGTTACGGGTATCATCAGCCCCAGCATTTT
>TRBV7-2|NA|TRBJ2-3|few
CASSSDYLATDTQYF
TGTGCCAGCAGTTCGGACTACCTAGCGACAGATACGCAGTATTTT
>TRBV20-1|NA|TRBJ1-5|NA
CSASRQGYSNQPQHF
TGCAGTGCTAGTAGGCAGGGCTATAGCAATCAGCCCCAGCATTTT
>TRBV20-1|NA|TRBJ2-1|NA
CSASDNYNEQFF
TGCAGTGCTAGTGACAACTACAATGAGCAGTTCTTC
>TRBV5-5|NA|TRBJ2-2|NA
CASSVPLDFGELFF
TGTGCCAGCAGCGTGCCCTTGGACTTCGGGGAGCTGTTTTTT
>TRBV6-6|TRBD1|TRBJ1-2|once
CASSYLIRDRGNGYTF
TGTGCCAGCAGTTACCTAATCCGGGACAGGGGGAATGGCTACACCTTC
>TRBV10-3|TRBD1|TRBJ1-5|NA
CAISQGEAQPQHF
TGTGCCATCAGTCAGGGGGAGGCTCAGCCCCAGCATTTT
>TRBV6-1|NA|TRBJ1-5|NA
CASSDTNNQPQHF
TGTGCCAGCAGTGACACTAACAATCAGCCCCAGCATTTT
>TRBV30|TRBD2|TRBJ2-1|NA
CAWSVLGLAGNEQFF
TGTGCCTGGAGTGTACTTGGACTAGCGGGTAATGAGCAGTTCTTC
>TRBV5-6|NA|TRBJ1-1|NA
CASSGGAPNTEAFF
TGTGCCAGCAGCGGGGGGGCGCCGAACACTGAAGCTTTCTTT
>TRBV20-1|NA|TRBJ2-2|NA
CSAPNTGELFF
TGCAGTGCCCCAAACACCGGGGAGCTGTTTTTT
>TRBV10-3|NA|TRBJ1-4|few
CAISEARGPEKLFF
TGTGCCATCAGTGAGGCCAGGGGTCCTGAAAAACTGTTTTTT